The TCR beta chain described here comes from a study of blood T cells in healthy people across ages. Germline CDR1 MNHEY, CDR2 SMNVEV (reference sequence). CDR3 length: 15 amino acids. This clonotype was found a few times. Its target is unknown. Notes on the study in general: Versus aged donors, long-lived donors had higher diversity and more naive CD4+ cells.

Through a sample-barcoded 5' primer and a J-beta primer mix, a second PCR was run for about 7 to 12 cycles. MiXCR was run by TCRdb on the 5' RACE reads, yielding one entry per CDR3 protein. Of around 400,000 distinct CDR3 sequences listed, over 45% are singletons. All donors came from Russia, were Caucasian and healthy, and spanned ages roughly 6 to 95. There were at least 5.5 micrograms of total RNA extracted from every sample. The V call is TRBV27, the J call TRBJ2-4; possibly TRBD1 or TRBD2 for D (6 bases each). Near its end, the DNA agrees better with TRBJ2-5, so the J call may be wrong. The sequenced sample consisted of blood. The TCR sequence derives from a man aged 60 to 75 in good health. In DNA, the CDR3 is TGTGCCAGCAGTTTACGCCAGGGGAGGCGGGAGACCCAGTACTTC. This sequence encodes CASSLRQGRRETQYF.